The source of this T cell receptor (beta chain) is a study of identical twins. Note on this clonotype: Its target is not known.

This CDR3 has 15 residues. V trimming: 5 bases; J trimming: 4 bases; junction bases outside the gene matches: 6. The germline CDR1 and CDR2 sequences are MNHEY and SMNVEV (reference sequence). With template switching, a universal primer site was added, and the cDNA carried unique molecular identifiers. TCRdb called the 5' RACE reads again in MiXCR, with one record for every CDR3 protein. Of some 1,700,000 distinct CDR3 sequences listed, 25% to 35% are singletons. Broader study findings: A partial confounding effect on zero-insertion analyses could come from invariant MAIT and iNKT cells. Models underestimated out-of-frame TCR alpha sharing in monozygotic twins. Abundant beta clonotypes from cord blood had fewer insertions, unlike memory repertoires, which showed none.

The sequence was obtained from a newborn girl in good health. The source material was cord blood. V is TRBV27 and J is TRBJ1-1; 11 bases agree with TRBD1. CDR3 region: CASSIGTGGRTEAFF. The CDR3 DNA is TGTGCCAGCAGTATTGGGACAGGGGGGCGCACTGAAGCTTTCTTT.